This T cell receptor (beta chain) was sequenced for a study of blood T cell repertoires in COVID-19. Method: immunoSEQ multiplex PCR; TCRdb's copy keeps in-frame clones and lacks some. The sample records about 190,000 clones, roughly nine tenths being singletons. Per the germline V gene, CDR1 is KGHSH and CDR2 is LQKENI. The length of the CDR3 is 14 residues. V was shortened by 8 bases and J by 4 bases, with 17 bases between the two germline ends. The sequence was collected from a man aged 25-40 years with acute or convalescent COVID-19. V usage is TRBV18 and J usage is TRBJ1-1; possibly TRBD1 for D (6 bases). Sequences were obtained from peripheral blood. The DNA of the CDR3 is TGTGCCAGCACTCCTACAGGGCAGAGCACTGAAGCTTTCTTT. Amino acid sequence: CASTPTGQSTEAFF.